The 30 T cell receptor beta chains listed next were all sequenced from one sample in a study of CD8 T cells in ankylosing spondylitis. TCRdb used MiXCR to reprocess the 5' RACE reads, holding one entry per CDR3 protein. The sample lists about 200,000 distinct CDR3 sequences; roughly 13% were seen once. The source material was blood, either unsorted or a sorted T cell fraction (not recorded which). These receptors originate from a male donor with ankylosing spondylitis or in good health (not recorded which).

This chain's CDR3 is CAWSVRWGASGYEQYF. The CDR3 nucleotides read TGTGCCTGGAGTGTACGATGGGGGGCTAGTGGGTACGAGCAGTACTTC. V gene TRBV30 combines with J gene TRBJ2-7; D might be TRBD1 or TRBD2, each matching 6 bases. Deletions cut 0 bases from V and 4 bases from J, with 19 bases between. This CDR3 spans 16 amino acids. CDR1 GTSNPN and CDR2 SVGIG come from the germline V gene (reference sequence).

The table lists this clonotype with a few counts. The chain employs TRBV5-6 and TRBJ1-3; D is undetermined. The V gene's germline CDR1 is SGHDT and CDR2 YYEEEE. V was trimmed by 1 base and J by 4 bases, leaving 9 bases between them. This CDR3 has 14 amino acids. This CDR3 is CASSLRSAGNTIYF. CDR3 DNA sequence: TGTGCCAGCAGCTTGCGTTCAGCCGGAAACACCATATATTTT.

This clonotype was detected only a few times. V is TRBV2 and J is TRBJ2-7, with 10 positions matching TRBD1. This CDR3 is 14 amino acids long. Trimming removed 6 bases from V and 7 bases from J; junction bases left unmatched: 9. Germline V gene sequence: CDR1 SNHLY, CDR2 FYNNEI. CDR3 nucleotide sequence: TGTGCCAGCAGCGTGGGACAGGGGATTGGAGAGCAGTACTTC. Its translation is CASSVGQGIGEQYF.

V gene TRBV11-2 combines with J gene TRBJ2-1; a possible D gene is TRBD2 (7 bases). Germline V lookup: CDR1 SGHAT, CDR2 FQNNGV. Trimming took 1 base from V and 8 from J, leaving 12 bases between them. The CDR3 has 14 amino acids. CDR3 amino acids: CASSLVAGAHEQFF. CDR3 DNA: TGTGCCAGCAGCTTAGTGGCGGGGGCCCATGAGCAGTTCTTC.

The chain has TRBV5-1 and TRBJ1-6; D is unresolved. This CDR3 region has 17 residues. The germline V gene encodes CDR1 SGHRS and CDR2 YFSETQ. V dropped 2 bases and J dropped 7 bases, with 19 bases sitting between them. The CDR3 DNA reads as TGCGCCAGCAGCTTCGAAAGAAGTACTGGTTACAATTCACCCCTCCACTTT. Its translation is CASSFERSTGYNSPLHF.

This clonotype has only a few counts. The rearrangement uses TRBV7-2 and TRBJ2-3; D uncertain. This CDR3 spans 16 amino acids. In germline, CDR1 is SGHTA, CDR2 FQGNSA. V lost 1 base and J 7 bases, leaving 18 bases between the germline ends. As DNA, the CDR3 is TGTGCCAGCAGCTTAGTTTCCACTGCAATTACAAATACGCAGTATTTT. Translation gives CASSLVSTAITNTQYF.

This clonotype came up many times. The chain combines TRBV12-3 or TRBV12-4 with TRBJ1-5, with D maybe TRBD1 (5 bases). This CDR3 has 15 amino acids. V shed 4 bases and J shed 5 bases, with 15 bases lying between them. The DNA for the CDR3 is TGTGCCAGCAGTTCCCAGGGAGAATACGATCAGCCCCAGCATTTT. Translating it yields CASSSQGEYDQPQHF.

This clonotype was observed a few times. V and J are TRBV20-1 and TRBJ2-7; TRBD2 aligns across 9 bases. The CDR3 runs to 15 residues. The junction had 10 bases not matched to a gene; V was cut back by 3 bases and J by 4 bases. The germline V gene encodes CDR1 DFQATT and CDR2 SNEGSKA (reference sequence). DNA of the CDR3: TGCAGTGCTAGGGGCATCGCCGGACTAGCGTACGAGCAGTACTTC. Amino acid sequence: CSARGIAGLAYEQYF.

Turning to this clonotype: At one end the junction does not follow the germline gene, possibly because of a read error. The chain links TRBV7-9 to TRBJ2-5; 7 bases fit TRBD2. This CDR3 has 13 amino acids. The germline gives CDR1 SEHNR, CDR2 FQNEAQ (reference sequence). This CDR3 reads CAISLGLQETQYF. As DNA, the CDR3 is TGTGCCATCAGCCTGGGACTACAAGAGACCCAGTACTTC.

This clonotype occurred many times. CDR3 DNA: TGTGCCAGCATGGGGGGGGACTCGCAGTATTTT. This codes for CASMGGDSQYF. The chain joins TRBV12-3 or TRBV12-4 to TRBJ2-3; 7 bases match TRBD2. This CDR3 is 11 amino acids long. The V and J ends lost 7 bases and 10 bases, in that order; junction bases with no gene match: 5.

V usage is TRBV7-9 and J usage is TRBJ2-1, with no clear D. Looked up from germline, CDR1 is SEHNR and CDR2 is FQNEAQ (reference sequence). This CDR3 comprises 13 residues. Trimming took off 3 bases at V and 12 bases at J, with 15 bases between the two ends. The CDR3 DNA sequence: TGTGCCAGCAGCTTGGTCTCCTCGTATGGGCAGTTCTTC. Protein: CASSLVSSYGQFF.

This clonotype was seen many times. The rearrangement uses TRBV3-1 and TRBJ1-4; tentative D call: TRBD1 (5 bases). Germline CDR1 is LGHDT and CDR2 is YNNKEL (reference sequence). Trimming pared 0 bases from V and 8 bases from J, leaving 22 bases between. The CDR3 loop spans 18 amino acids. CDR3 residues: CASSQDYAGWRNYEKLFF. CDR3 nucleotide sequence: TGTGCCAGCAGCCAAGATTATGCAGGGTGGCGTAATTACGAAAAACTGTTTTTT.

The chain carries TRBV20-1 and TRBJ2-7; TRBD2 aligns across 9 bases. The CDR3 sequence is 15 residues long. Germline V gene sequence: CDR1 DFQATT, CDR2 SNEGSKA (reference sequence). The J segment lost 7 bases and the V segment lost 3 bases, leaving 13 bases of the junction unmatched. This chain's CDR3 is CSASSPSGNEREQYF. CDR3 coding DNA: TGCAGTGCTAGTTCCCCTAGCGGGAATGAAAGAGAGCAGTACTTC.

V gene TRBV4-1 combines with J gene TRBJ2-1; 11 positions agree with TRBD2. J gave up 0 bases and V 4 bases, and 2 bases lay outside the gene matches. Looked up from germline, CDR1 is MGHRA and CDR2 is YSYEKL. CDR3 length: 16 amino acids. This chain's CDR3 is CASSLSGGASYNEQFF. The CDR3 nucleotides are TGCGCCAGCAGCCTTAGCGGGGGGGCCTCCTACAATGAGCAGTTCTTC.

This clonotype was seen repeatedly, ten times or more. As DNA, the CDR3 is TGCAGTGCTAGACCCCGAGGACAGGGTTCCTACGAGCAGTACTTC. Amino acids: CSARPRGQGSYEQYF. V usage is TRBV20-1 and J usage is TRBJ2-7; 8 bases are shared with TRBD1. V dropped 2 bases and J dropped 1; count of bases not matched to a gene: 7. The germline CDR1 and CDR2 sequences are DFQATT and SNEGSKA (reference sequence). CDR3 length: 15 residues.

The chain recombines TRBV29-1 with TRBJ2-7, with 7 bases fitting TRBD2. This CDR3 contains 13 residues. V was clipped by 3 bases and J by 0 bases; unmatched bases: 2. Germline V gene sequence: CDR1 SQVTM, CDR2 ANQGSEA. The DNA of the CDR3 is TGCAGCGTTGAGCGGGAGAGCTCCTACGAGCAGTACTTC. Translated: CSVERESSYEQYF.

In its sample, this clonotype was seen a few times. The rearrangement joins TRBV7-9 to TRBJ1-2; D not resolved. Trimming left V 7 bases short and J 3 bases short, with 9 bases between. The CDR3 has 12 amino acids. CDR1 and CDR2 (germline): SEHNR, FQNEAQ (reference sequence). CDR3: CASTDKDYGYTF. CDR3 nucleotides: TGTGCCAGCACCGATAAGGACTATGGCTACACCTTC.

This clonotype has at least ten counts. This sequence joins TRBV6-5 and TRBJ1-5, with 8 positions matching TRBD1. The CDR3 has 14 amino acids. V lost 5 bases to trimming and J lost 4 bases; unmatched junction nucleotides: 4. The germline gives CDR1 MNHEY, CDR2 SVGAGI. This CDR3 reads CASSTDRGNQPQHF. CDR3 DNA sequence: TGTGCCAGCAGTACCGACAGGGGTAATCAGCCCCAGCATTTT.

This clonotype came up a few times. The genes are TRBV27 and TRBJ2-7; D is ambiguous. Trimming removed 0 bases at V and 0 bases at J, with 9 bases between. CDR3 length: 15 amino acids. Germline V gene sequence: CDR1 MNHEY, CDR2 SMNVEV (reference sequence). The CDR3 region is CASSLSGYLSYEQYF. As DNA, the CDR3 is TGTGCCAGCAGTTTATCAGGCTACCTCTCCTACGAGCAGTACTTC.

The chain is built from TRBV18 and TRBJ2-7, with D unresolved. The ends were cut back, 2 bases at V and 2 bases at J, with 4 bases in the middle. The CDR3 is made up of 12 amino acids. CDR1 and CDR2 from the germline V gene are KGHSH and LQKENI. The DNA for the CDR3 is TGTGCCAGCTCACCAACAACCTACGAGCAGTACTTC. It translates to CASSPTTYEQYF.

This clonotype was seen more than once but under ten times. The genes are TRBV5-1 and TRBJ2-3; 13 bases are shared with TRBD2. Germline trimming cut 4 bases from V and 5 bases from J; bases unmatched to any gene: 4. Germline V CDR1 and CDR2: SGHRS, YFSETQ. The CDR3 totals 15 residues. CDR3 region: CASSGGLAGKDTQYF. The CDR3 DNA is TGCGCCAGCAGCGGGGGACTAGCGGGGAAAGATACGCAGTATTTT.

This clonotype was detected a few times. The CDR3 region has the DNA TGTGCCAGCAGTGCGCAGTGGAACTCCTACAATGAGCAGTTCTTC. Translation gives CASSAQWNSYNEQFF. The rearrangement links TRBV7-9 to TRBJ2-1; no definite D call. This CDR3 has 15 amino acids. Looked up from germline, CDR1 is SEHNR and CDR2 is FQNEAQ (reference sequence). The V and J ends lost 6 bases and 0 bases respectively, with 12 bases between them. Together with reference TRBV7-9 and TRBJ2-1, the CDR3 gives the full variable domain: DTGVSQNPRHKITKRGQNVTFRCDPISEHNRLYWYRQTLGQGPEFLTYFQNEAQLEKSRLLSDRFSAERPKGSFSTLEIQRTEQGDSAMYLCASSAQWNSYNEQFFGPGTRLTVL.

The sample holds a few counts of this clonotype. The rearrangement joins TRBV5-1 to TRBJ2-3; D is undetermined. Trimming left V 6 bases short and J 0 bases short, with 14 bases between. From germline, CDR1 is SGHRS and CDR2 YFSETQ. This CDR3 has 15 residues. The CDR3 sequence is CASTEVLSSTDTQYF. The CDR3 DNA reads TGCGCCAGCACAGAGGTTCTTTCTAGCACAGATACGCAGTATTTT.

The CDR3, as DNA: TGTGCCACCAGCAGACTGGGTGTTCAAGGGGAGCAGTACTTC. Protein sequence: CATSRLGVQGEQYF. The rearrangement uses TRBV15 and TRBJ2-7; no reliable D call. The CDR3 consists of 14 residues. Deletions cut 2 bases from V and 7 bases from J, with 15 bases between. CDR1 and CDR2 (germline): LNHNV, YYDKDF (reference sequence). The whole variable domain, remainder taken from reference TRBV15 and TRBJ2-7, is DAMVIQNPRYQVTQFGKPVTLSCSQTLNHNVMYWYQQKSSQAPKLLFHYYDKDFNNEADTPDNFQSRRPNTSFCFLDIRSPGLGDTAMYLCATSRLGVQGEQYFGPGTRLTVT.

This clonotype was detected a few times. This rearrangement joins TRBV12-3 or TRBV12-4 to TRBJ2-2, with 9 bases fitting TRBD1. V shed 6 bases and J 6 bases; nucleotides not matched to a gene: 8. The CDR3 is 15 amino acids. The CDR3 DNA reads as TGTGCCAGCAGGCCGGGACAGGGTTTCGCCGGGGAGCTGTTTTTT. As protein: CASRPGQGFAGELFF.

A few counts support this clonotype. The chain couples TRBV29-1 to TRBJ2-7; D possibly corresponds to TRBD2 (7 bases). Looked up from germline, CDR1 is SQVTM and CDR2 is ANQGSEA. The V end was cut by 7 bases, the J end by 6 bases, with 19 bases between. This CDR3 has 13 amino acids. The CDR3 nucleotides are TGCAGCGCCCTAGGGGGTAGCGGGTCCGAGCAGTACTTC. This codes for CSALGGSGSEQYF.

This chain links TRBV27 with TRBJ2-7, with D perhaps matching TRBD2 (6 bases). CDR3 size: 12 residues. Trimming removed 7 bases at V and 6 bases at J, with 13 bases between. Germline CDR1 and CDR2: MNHEY and SMNVEV (reference sequence). The CDR3, as DNA: TGTGCCAGCATGGGGGGAAGGCGCGAGCAGTACTTC. This codes for CASMGGRREQYF.

This clonotype was recorded at least ten times. In nucleotides, the CDR3 is TGTGCCAGCGGATTGGGGGGGAGTGGGTTCTACGAGCAGTACTTC. Translating gives CASGLGGSGFYEQYF. The chain couples TRBV12-3 or TRBV12-4 to TRBJ2-7; 7 positions match TRBD2. This CDR3 is built from 15 residues. V lost 8 bases, J lost 3 bases, and 13 bases stayed unmatched.

This clonotype was counted a few times. This chain uses TRBV20-1 with TRBJ2-7, with D possibly TRBD1 on 6 matching bases. V lost 6 bases to trimming and J lost 6 bases, with 12 bases between them. Germline V gene data show CDR1 as DFQATT and CDR2 as SNEGSKA (reference sequence). The CDR3 totals 11 residues. The DNA of the CDR3 is TGCAGTGCAGTAGAAGGGGGCGAGCAGTACTTC. It specifies CSAVEGGEQYF.

This clonotype was recorded a few times. The chain joins TRBV27 to TRBJ2-7; TRBD1 aligns across 11 bases. This CDR3 comprises 14 residues. From germline, CDR1 is MNHEY and CDR2 SMNVEV (reference sequence). V was pared by 5 bases and J by 1 base, with 1 base of the junction left unmatched. The DNA of the CDR3 is TGTGCCAGCAGTGGGACAGGGGGTTCCTACGAGCAGTACTTC. It translates to CASSGTGGSYEQYF.